Below, one T cell receptor beta chain is given with its context. Its antigen is not identified. These data are taken from a study of T-cell reconstitution after alpha-beta-depleted transplantation in children. V shed 5 bases, J shed 5 bases, and the junction held 8 bases outside the gene matches. Germline CDR1 is SGHVS and CDR2 is FNYEAQ. The CDR3 runs 15 residues. Study results and limitations: At around two months after transplant, the alpha-beta T cells were reportedly derived from several hundred expanded clones that came from non-depleted graft cells. The origin of high day-60 TCRbeta diversity in some patients lay in surviving recipient T cells and thymic progenitors. T-cell numbers and diversity, one year after transplant, stemmed largely from T cells that were newly produced.

Unique molecular identifiers tagged the TCRbeta library. TCRdb called the PCR reads again in MiXCR, with one record for every CDR3 protein. The data hold about 290,000 distinct CDR3 sequences, with over 9.5% observed a single time. This TCR came from a boy under two years old with acute myeloid leukemia, due to receive a stem cell transplant. V and J are TRBV7-6 and TRBJ2-5; TRBD1 matches at 10 bases. The starting material was PBMCs, obtained before TCRalphabeta/CD19-depleted stem cell transplant. The CDR3 sequence is CASSPRTGGRETQYF. CDR3 nucleotides: TGTGCCAGCAGCCCCAGGACAGGGGGGAGGGAGACCCAGTACTTC.